A selection of T cell receptor beta chains follows, all from one sample in a study of cytomegalovirus exposure and HLA in healthy donors. Generated by immunoSEQ multiplex PCR, the TCRdb table keeps only in-frame clones and is missing some. The sample yields approximately 230,000 clones, 87% seen once. Sample: PBMCs. The receptor source for this set is a man between 18 and 29 years old in good health and CMV-seropositive. CDR3s include the opening cysteine and the closing phenylalanine or tryptophan. Each record gives: clone size, J gene, D gene, V gene, CDR3 DNA, CDR3 protein. D genes are given only for firm matches. Not all rows give a size; the values are once, few, many and, for expanded clones, a class.

>.|TRBJ1-4|.|TRBV25-1
TGTGCCAGCCGACAAAGGGGAGAAGAAAAACTGTTTTTT
CASRQRGEEKLFF
>.|TRBJ1-2|.|TRBV25-1
TGTGCCAGCAGTGATCGATGGGATTACGGCTACACCTTC
CASSDRWDYGYTF
>.|TRBJ2-3|TRBD2|TRBV10-3
TGTGCCATCAGTGAGGTGGGAGGGAACACAGATACGCAGTATTTT
CAISEVGGNTDTQYF
>.|TRBJ2-7|.|TRBV30
TGTGCCTGGAGTAGATCCTACGAGCAGTACTTC
CAWSRSYEQYF
>.|TRBJ2-2|.|TRBV4-3
TGCGCCAGCAGCCAAGACAGGAACACCGGGGAGCTGTTTTTT
CASSQDRNTGELFF
>few|TRBJ1-2|.|TRBV5-1
TGCGCCAGCAGCTTGGCCAAGGGCCCCCAGATTGGCTACACCTTC
CASSLAKGPQIGYTF
>.|TRBJ1-2|.|TRBV29-1
TGCAGCGTTGAAGATCACTCCGACCATGGCTACACCTTC
CSVEDHSDHGYTF
>.|TRBJ2-2|TRBD2|TRBV30
TGTGCCTGGAGTGGGCTAAGCGGGGGCGGGGAGCTGTTTTTT
CAWSGLSGGGELFF
>.|TRBJ2-3|.|TRBV9
TGTGCCAGCAGCGTGTCCCCAAATACAGGACCCACGCAGTATTTT
CASSVSPNTGPTQYF
>once|TRBJ2-1|.|TRBV9
TGTGCCAGCAGCGCGGTACAGTACAATGAGCAGTTCTTC
CASSAVQYNEQFF
>.|TRBJ1-2|.|TRBV19
TGTGCCAGTATGGACGCCGGGGGCTATGGCTACACCTTC
CASMDAGGYGYTF
>.|TRBJ1-3|.|TRBV30
TGTGCCTGGAGTGCATTGTACTCTGGAAACACCATATATTTT
CAWSALYSGNTIYF
>.|TRBJ2-5|TRBD2|TRBV9
TGTGCCAGCAGCGTAGCGGGAGGGTTTGAGACCCAGTACTTC
CASSVAGGFETQYF
>.|TRBJ1-5|.|TRBV11-2
TGTGCCAGCAGTCCGGGACAAGTCAATCAGCCCCAGCATTTT
CASSPGQVNQPQHF
>.|TRBJ1-5|.|TRBV28
TGTGCCAGCAGTCAAGGCGGACCGGTTAGCAATCAGCCCCAGCATTTT
CASSQGGPVSNQPQHF
>.|TRBJ1-2|TRBD1|TRBV5-6
TGTGCCAGCAGCCCCGCCTGGACAGGGAACTATGGCTACACCTTC
CASSPAWTGNYGYTF
>.|TRBJ2-1|TRBD2|TRBV9
TGTGCCAGCAGCGTAGAAGGACTAGCGGGGGGTACTGAGCAGTTCTTC
CASSVEGLAGGTEQFF
>.|TRBJ1-1|.|TRBV2
TGTGCCAGCAGTATGTATGGGGCTAGGAACACTGAAGCTTTCTTT
CASSMYGARNTEAFF
>.|TRBJ2-7|TRBD1|TRBV6-5
TGTGCCAGCAGACAGGGACAGGAAGGCGAGCAGTACTTC
CASRQGQEGEQYF
>once|TRBJ1-2|TRBD1|TRBV6-5
TGTGCCAGCAGCCCCGGGACAGGGAGAGGCTACACCTTC
CASSPGTGRGYTF
>.|TRBJ2-7|TRBD2|TRBV29-1
TGCAGCGCCAGAGGGACCGGGAGGGCCTCCGGCGAGCAGTACTTC
CSARGTGRASGEQYF
>.|TRBJ1-2|.|TRBV11-2
TGTGCCAGCAGCCGCGAGGGATCGGTTGGCTACACCTTC
CASSREGSVGYTF
>.|TRBJ1-2|.|TRBV10-2
TGCGCCAGCAGTGATACCCTGACGCTAACGGGCTACACCTTC
CASSDTLTLTGYTF
>.|TRBJ2-7|TRBD1|TRBV6-6
TGTGCCAGCAGTGGGGACAGGGCCCTCTACGAGCAGTACTTC
CASSGDRALYEQYF
>.|TRBJ2-2|TRBD2|TRBV27
TGTACCACCAGCGGGAGCGCGAACACCGGGGAGCTGTTTTTT
CTTSGSANTGELFF
>once|TRBJ2-7|TRBD1|TRBV5-1
TGCGCCAGCAGCCGCGGACAGGGAGCCTACGAGCAGTACTTC
CASSRGQGAYEQYF
>.|TRBJ2-7|.|TRBV27
TGTGCCAGCAGTCCCGGGACCTATGACGAGCAGTACTTC
CASSPGTYDEQYF
>many|TRBJ2-7|.|TRBV2
TGTGCCAGCAGTGTTAGGGTGTACGAGCAGTACTTC
CASSVRVYEQYF
>once|TRBJ2-7|TRBD1|TRBV11-2
TGTGCCAGCAGCTTAATGCAGGGGGCTTTTTACGAGCAGTACTTC
CASSLMQGAFYEQYF
>.|TRBJ2-7|.|TRBV7-9
TGTGCCAGCAGCCTCTCTGCGGAGGGAGGCTACGAGCAGTACTTC
CASSLSAEGGYEQYF
>.|TRBJ2-7|.|TRBV2
TGTGCCAGCAGTGACGGCTACGAGCAGTACTTC
CASSDGYEQYF
>.|TRBJ1-4|.|TRBV6-5
TGTGCCAGCAGCAGGGTGGGAGGACAGAATGAAAAACTGTTTTTT
CASSRVGGQNEKLFF
>.|TRBJ1-1|.|TRBV6-5
TGTGCCAGCGCCCCCGGGGCGGGCACTGAAGCTTTCTTT
CASAPGAGTEAFF
>.|TRBJ2-1|TRBD1|TRBV13
TGTGCCAGCTGGTCAGCGCTGGACAGGGCGAATGAGCAGTTCTTC
CASWSALDRANEQFF